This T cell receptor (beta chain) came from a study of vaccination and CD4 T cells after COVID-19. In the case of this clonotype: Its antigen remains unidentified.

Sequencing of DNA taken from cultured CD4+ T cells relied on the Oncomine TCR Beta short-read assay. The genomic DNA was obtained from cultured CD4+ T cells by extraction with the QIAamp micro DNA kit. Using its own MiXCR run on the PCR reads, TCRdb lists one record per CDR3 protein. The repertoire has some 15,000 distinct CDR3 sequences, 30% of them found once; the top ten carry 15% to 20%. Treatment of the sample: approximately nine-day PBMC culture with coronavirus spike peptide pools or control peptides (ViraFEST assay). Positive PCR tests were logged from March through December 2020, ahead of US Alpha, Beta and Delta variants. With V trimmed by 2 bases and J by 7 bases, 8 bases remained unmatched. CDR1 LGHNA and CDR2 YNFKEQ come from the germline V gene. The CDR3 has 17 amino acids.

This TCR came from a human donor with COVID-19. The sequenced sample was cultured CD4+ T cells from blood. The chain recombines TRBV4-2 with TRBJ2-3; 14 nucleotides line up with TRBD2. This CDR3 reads CASSQPLGTSGGNTQYF. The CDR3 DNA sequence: TGTGCCAGCAGCCAACCACTAGGGACTAGCGGGGGTAATACGCAGTATTTT.